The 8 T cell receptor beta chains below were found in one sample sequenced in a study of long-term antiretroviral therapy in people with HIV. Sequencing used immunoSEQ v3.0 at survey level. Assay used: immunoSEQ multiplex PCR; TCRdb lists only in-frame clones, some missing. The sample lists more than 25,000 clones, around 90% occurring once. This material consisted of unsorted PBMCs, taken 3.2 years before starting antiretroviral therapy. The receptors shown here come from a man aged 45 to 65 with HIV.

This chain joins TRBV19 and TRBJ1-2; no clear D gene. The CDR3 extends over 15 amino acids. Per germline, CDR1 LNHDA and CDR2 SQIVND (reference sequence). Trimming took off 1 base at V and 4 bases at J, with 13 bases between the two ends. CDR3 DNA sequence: TGTGCCAGTAGTATAGTGGTCACAGATAGCTATGGCTACACCTTC. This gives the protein CASSIVVTDSYGYTF.

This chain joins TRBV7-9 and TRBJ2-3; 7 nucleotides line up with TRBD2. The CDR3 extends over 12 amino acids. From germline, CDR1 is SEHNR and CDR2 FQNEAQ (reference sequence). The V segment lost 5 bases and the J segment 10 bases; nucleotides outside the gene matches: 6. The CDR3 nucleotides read TGTGCCAGCAGCCAACGGGGGGAAGCGCAGTATTTT. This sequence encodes CASSQRGEAQYF.

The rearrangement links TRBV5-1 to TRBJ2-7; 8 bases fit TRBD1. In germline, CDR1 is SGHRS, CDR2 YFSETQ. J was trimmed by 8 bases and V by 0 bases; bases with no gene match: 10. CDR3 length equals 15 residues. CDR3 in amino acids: CASSLGGTGSYKQYF. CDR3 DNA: TGCGCCAGCAGCTTGGGGGGGACAGGATCATACAAGCAGTACTTC.

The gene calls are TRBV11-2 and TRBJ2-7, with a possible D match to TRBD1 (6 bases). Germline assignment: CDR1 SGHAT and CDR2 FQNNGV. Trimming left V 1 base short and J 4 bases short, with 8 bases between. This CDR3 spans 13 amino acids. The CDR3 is CASSLVQGYEQYF. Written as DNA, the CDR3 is TGTGCCAGCAGCTTAGTTCAGGGGTACGAGCAGTACTTC. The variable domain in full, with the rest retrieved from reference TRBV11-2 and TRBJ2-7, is EAGVAQSPRYKIIEKRQSVAFWCNPISGHATLYWYQQILGQGPKLLIQFQNNGVVDDSQLPKDRFSAERLKGVDSTLKIQPAKLEDSAVYLCASSLVQGYEQYFGPGTRLTVT.

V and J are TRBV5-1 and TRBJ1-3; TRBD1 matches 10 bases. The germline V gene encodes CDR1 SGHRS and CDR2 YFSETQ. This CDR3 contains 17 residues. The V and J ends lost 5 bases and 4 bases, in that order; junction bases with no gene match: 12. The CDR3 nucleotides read TGCGCCAGCAGTCGCATCGGGACAGGGGTGGACGGAAACACCATATATTTT. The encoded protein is CASSRIGTGVDGNTIYF.

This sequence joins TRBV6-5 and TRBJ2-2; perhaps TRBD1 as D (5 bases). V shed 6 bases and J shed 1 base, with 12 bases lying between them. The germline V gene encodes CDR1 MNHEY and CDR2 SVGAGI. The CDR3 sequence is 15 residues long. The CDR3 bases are TGTGCCAGCAGCCTGGGGCAGGGGAACACCGGGGAGCTGTTTTTT. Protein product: CASSLGQGNTGELFF.

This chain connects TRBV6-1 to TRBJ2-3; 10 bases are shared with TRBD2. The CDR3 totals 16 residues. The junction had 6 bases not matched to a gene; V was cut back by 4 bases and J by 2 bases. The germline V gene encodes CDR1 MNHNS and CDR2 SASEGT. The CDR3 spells CASSALAGEATDTQYF. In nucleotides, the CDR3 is TGTGCCAGCAGTGCCCTAGCGGGAGAGGCCACAGATACGCAGTATTTT.

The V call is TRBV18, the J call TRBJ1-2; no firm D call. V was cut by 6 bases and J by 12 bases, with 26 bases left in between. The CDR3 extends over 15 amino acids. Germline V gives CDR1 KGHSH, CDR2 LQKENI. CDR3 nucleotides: TGTGCCAGCTCGATTTCGGCGTCGAGACGGCTAGGAGACACCTTC. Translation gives CASSISASRRLGDTF. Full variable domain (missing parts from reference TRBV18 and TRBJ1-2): NAGVMQNPRHLVRRRGQEARLRCSPMKGHSHVYWYRQLPEEGLKFMVYLQKENIIDESGMPKERFSAEFPKEGPSILRIQQVVRGDSAAYFCASSISASRRLGDTFGSGTRLTVV.